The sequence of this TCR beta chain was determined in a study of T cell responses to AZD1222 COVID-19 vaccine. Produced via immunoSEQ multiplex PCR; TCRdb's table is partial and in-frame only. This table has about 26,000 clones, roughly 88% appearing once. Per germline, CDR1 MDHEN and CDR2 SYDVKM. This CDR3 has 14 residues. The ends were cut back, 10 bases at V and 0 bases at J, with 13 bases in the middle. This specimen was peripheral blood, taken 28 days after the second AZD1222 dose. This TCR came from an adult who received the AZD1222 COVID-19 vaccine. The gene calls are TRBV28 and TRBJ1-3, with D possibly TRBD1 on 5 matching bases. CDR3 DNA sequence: TGTGCCACTCTTCGGGGGGTCTCTGGAAACACCATATATTTT. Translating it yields CATLRGVSGNTIYF.